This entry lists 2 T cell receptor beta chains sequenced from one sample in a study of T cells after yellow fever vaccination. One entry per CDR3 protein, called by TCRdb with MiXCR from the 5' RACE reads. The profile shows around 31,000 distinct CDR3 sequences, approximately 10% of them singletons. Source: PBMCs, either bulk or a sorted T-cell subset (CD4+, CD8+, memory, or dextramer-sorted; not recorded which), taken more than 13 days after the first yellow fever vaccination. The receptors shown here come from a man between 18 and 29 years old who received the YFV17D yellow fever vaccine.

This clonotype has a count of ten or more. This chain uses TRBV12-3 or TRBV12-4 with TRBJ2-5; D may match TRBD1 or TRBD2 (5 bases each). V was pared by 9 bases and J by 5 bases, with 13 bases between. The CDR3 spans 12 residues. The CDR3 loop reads CASTGTRETQYF. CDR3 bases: TGTGCCAGTACCGGGACGCGCGAGACCCAGTACTTC.

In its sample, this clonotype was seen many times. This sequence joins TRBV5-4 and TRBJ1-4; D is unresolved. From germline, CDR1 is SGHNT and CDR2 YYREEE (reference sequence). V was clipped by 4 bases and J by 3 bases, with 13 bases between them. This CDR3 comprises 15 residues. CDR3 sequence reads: CASSRRAEPNEKLFF. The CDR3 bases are TGTGCCAGCAGCCGGAGGGCAGAACCTAATGAAAAACTGTTTTTT.